This is a list of T cell receptor beta chains from one sample in a study of cytomegalovirus exposure and HLA in healthy donors. TCRdb's table, derived via immunoSEQ multiplex PCR, lists solely in-frame clones and lacks some. The top ten clones hold roughly 0.99% of a sample with around 300,000 clones, roughly 85% of them seen once. The sample was PBMCs. These receptors originate from a woman aged 18-29 years in good health and CMV-seronegative. Each CDR3 is given with its conserved first and last residue. Fields, in order: D gene, clone size, V gene, J gene, CDR3 DNA, CDR3 protein. A D gene is named only where the DNA matches it firmly. Size is stated for part of the rows, as once, few or many counts, or as a class when the clone is expanded.

>TRBD1|-|TRBV5-1|TRBJ1-5
TGCGCCAGCAGCTTGGAACCCCGGGACAGACTTAATCAGCCCCAGCATTTT
CASSLEPRDRLNQPQHF
>-|-|TRBV5-1|TRBJ1-2
TGCGCCAGCAGCTTCCCAGGAGGCGATTATGGCTACACCTTC
CASSFPGGDYGYTF
>-|-|TRBV6-1|TRBJ1-2
TGTGCCAGGAGGGGGTTCGGCTATGGCTACACCTTC
CARRGFGYGYTF
>TRBD1|-|TRBV5-1|TRBJ2-7
TGCGCCAGCAGCCCGGGACAGAGCTACGAGCAGTACTTC
CASSPGQSYEQYF
>TRBD1|-|TRBV10-1|TRBJ2-3
TGCGCCAGTACCGACAGGGGCCCAGATACGCAGTATTTT
CASTDRGPDTQYF
>-|-|TRBV29-1|TRBJ1-2
TGCAGCGTTGCCCTCCGACAGAAACCAGACTATGGCTACACCTTC
CSVALRQKPDYGYTF
>TRBD2|few|TRBV6-4|TRBJ2-7
TGTGCCAGCAGTGCATCCAGCGGGGTAACCTCCTACGAGCAGTACTTC
CASSASSGVTSYEQYF
>-|-|TRBV9|TRBJ1-1
TGTGCCAGCAGCGGACAGTCTGAAGCTTTCTTT
CASSGQSEAFF
>TRBD1|-|TRBV11-2|TRBJ2-7
TGTGCCAGCAGCATCGACAGGGGAACCTACGAGCAGTACTTC
CASSIDRGTYEQYF
>TRBD2|-|TRBV27|TRBJ2-7
TGTGCCAGCAGTTCCTTTAGCGGGAGGGGGTCGGACGAGCAGTACTTC
CASSSFSGRGSDEQYF
>-|-|TRBV6-6|TRBJ2-7
TGTGCCAGCAGTCCGGGCTCCTACGAGCAGTACTTC
CASSPGSYEQYF
>TRBD2|-|TRBV30|TRBJ2-7
TGTGCCTGGTCGGGACTAGCGGGGTCCCTTGAGCAGTACTTC
CAWSGLAGSLEQYF
>-|-|TRBV5-1|TRBJ1-3
TGCGCCAGCAGCGAGGCCCCCAGGGGAGGAAACACCATATATTTT
CASSEAPRGGNTIYF
>-|-|TRBV13|TRBJ2-1
TGTGCCAGCAGCCCCCGACAGCGACCTAGGGATGAGCAGTTCTTC
CASSPRQRPRDEQFF
>TRBD2|-|TRBV27|TRBJ2-3
TGTGCCAGCAGTCCACAGCGCGGGGGGTTCGGGTTCACAGATACGCAGTATTTT
CASSPQRGGFGFTDTQYF
>TRBD2|-|TRBV4-1|TRBJ2-5
TGCGCCAGCAGCCACCTAACTAGCGGGGGGCCTCAAGAGACCCAGTACTTC
CASSHLTSGGPQETQYF
>-|-|TRBV13|TRBJ1-1
TGTGCCAGCAGCTTATGGCAGGACATTGACACTGAAGCTTTCTTT
CASSLWQDIDTEAFF
>-|-|TRBV9|TRBJ2-3
TGTGCCAGCAGGGGTCGAGGTGATACGCAGTATTTT
CASRGRGDTQYF
>TRBD2|few|TRBV6-1|TRBJ2-7
TGTGCCAGCAGTGCCGGGGGGTCCTACGAGCAGTACTTC
CASSAGGSYEQYF
>-|once|TRBV11-3|TRBJ2-7
TGTGCCAGCACCCGGGGGACAGAGGATTCCTACGAGCAGTACTTC
CASTRGTEDSYEQYF
>-|once|TRBV19|TRBJ2-7
TGTGCCAGTAGTACGACTGTTGCCTACGAGCAGTACTTC
CASSTTVAYEQYF
>-|-|TRBV27|TRBJ1-1
TGTGCCAGCAGCCCGGAGTTGAACACTGAAGCTTTCTTT
CASSPELNTEAFF
>TRBD1|-|TRBV18|TRBJ2-7
TGTGCCAGCTCACGGGACAGCCTCTACGAGCAGTACTTC
CASSRDSLYEQYF
>-|-|TRBV6-1|TRBJ2-3
TGTGCCAGCAGTGAAGTGAAAGAGGGGGAGTTT
CASSEVKEGEF
>-|-|TRBV4-3|TRBJ1-1
TGCGCCAGCAGCTTAGACCAGGGACAGAACACTGAAGCTTTCTTT
CASSLDQGQNTEAFF
>-|once|TRBV27|TRBJ1-1
TGTGCCAGCAGTTTAGGGGTGACTGGGAGCACTGAAGCTTTCTTT
CASSLGVTGSTEAFF
>-|-|TRBV30|TRBJ2-7
TGTGCCTGGAGTAAGGAGGGGAGCTCCTACGAGCAGTACTTC
CAWSKEGSSYEQYF
>TRBD1|once|TRBV30|TRBJ1-5
TGTGCCTGGAGTGCCCAACAGGGGGCCCTGAATCAGCCCCAGCATTTT
CAWSAQQGALNQPQHF
>TRBD1|once|TRBV7-9|TRBJ1-4
TGTGCCAGCAGCTTACAGGGGGCAACTAATGAAAAACTGTTTTTT
CASSLQGATNEKLFF
>-|-|TRBV29-1|TRBJ2-6
TGCAGCGTTGTATTCCTCTCTGGGGCCAACGTCCTGACTTTC
CSVVFLSGANVLTF
>TRBD1|-|TRBV28|TRBJ2-7
TGTGCCAGCAACCCCGGGACAGGCTTCTACGAGCAGTACTTC
CASNPGTGFYEQYF
>TRBD1|-|TRBV11-2|TRBJ1-2
TGTGCCAGCCGAACCCACAGGGGGCGCTTTCCGTATGGCTACACCTTC
CASRTHRGRFPYGYTF
>-|-|TRBV27|TRBJ2-7
TGTGCCAGCAGTTTAGGACAGCCCTACGAGCAGTACTTC
CASSLGQPYEQYF
>-|-|TRBV5-4|TRBJ2-5
TGTGCCAGCAGCTTGTGGGGGCCGGGGATCCAAGAGACCCAGTACTTC
CASSLWGPGIQETQYF
>-|-|TRBV10-3|TRBJ2-2
TGTGCCATCAGAGATACTGACACCGGGGAGCTGTTTTTT
CAIRDTDTGELFF
>-|-|TRBV11-3|TRBJ1-5
TGTGCCAGCAGCTTGGCTGGGGGGGGCGTCCTAGATAGCAATCAGCCCCAGCATTTT
CASSLAGGGVLDSNQPQHF
>-|-|TRBV13|TRBJ1-5
TGTGCCAGCAGCCCTGGGGGGGGCAATCAGCCCCAGCATTTT
CASSPGGGNQPQHF
>-|-|TRBV9|TRBJ2-3
TGTGCCAGCAGCGCGCCGGGACACAACACAGATACGCAGTATTTT
CASSAPGHNTDTQYF
>-|-|TRBV9|TRBJ2-7
TGTGCCAGCAGCGTAGGCGGGACCGCGGACGAGCAGTACTTC
CASSVGGTADEQYF
>-|-|TRBV25-1|TRBJ1-3
TGTGCCAGCAGTGACTATGCCTCTGGAAACACCATATATTTT
CASSDYASGNTIYF
>-|-|TRBV30|TRBJ2-6
TGTGCCTGGAGTGAGGGGGTGAGAGGGGCCAACGTCCTGACTTTC
CAWSEGVRGANVLTF
>TRBD2|-|TRBV4-3|TRBJ2-3
TGCGCCAGCAGCCAAGATCCGACTAGCGGGGGTTGGACAGATACGCAGTATTTT
CASSQDPTSGGWTDTQYF
>-|-|TRBV4-3|TRBJ1-2
TGCGCCAGCAGCCAAGAAAGTTTGGCTGCGGCTTACTATGGCTACACCTTC
CASSQESLAAAYYGYTF
>TRBD1|-|TRBV5-4|TRBJ2-2
TGTGCCAGCAGCCTCGACAGGGCCTCCGGGGAGCTGTTTTTT
CASSLDRASGELFF
>TRBD1|-|TRBV28|TRBJ2-7
TGTGCCAGCAGCCTCTGGGATTCCGGGACAGGTCGGTACGAGCAGTACTTC
CASSLWDSGTGRYEQYF
>-|-|TRBV5-1|TRBJ1-1
TGCGCCAGCAGCCCCGGGGGTGGCACTGAAGCTTTCTTT
CASSPGGGTEAFF
>-|-|TRBV4-3|TRBJ1-2
TGCGCCAGCAGCCAAGGCGGGGGGCCCTACTATGGCTACACCTTC
CASSQGGGPYYGYTF
>-|-|TRBV7-2|TRBJ1-3
TGTGCCAGCAGCTCTCAGGGTTTCTCTGGAAACACCATATATTTT
CASSSQGFSGNTIYF
>-|-|TRBV5-1|TRBJ2-7
TGCGCCAGCAGCTCAGAGCCGGACAGAAAGACCTACGAGCAGTACTTC
CASSSEPDRKTYEQYF
>TRBD2|-|TRBV12-5|TRBJ2-7
TGTGCTAGTGGCCGCGTCGGAACGGGAGGATCATTCTACGAGCAGTACTTC
CASGRVGTGGSFYEQYF
>-|-|TRBV29-1|TRBJ1-2
TGCAGCGTTGAGCGGAGGGAATACAATGGCTACACCTTC
CSVERREYNGYTF
>TRBD1|-|TRBV28|TRBJ1-5
TGTGCCAGCAGTTCCCGACAGGGGAAACAGCCCCAGCATTTT
CASSSRQGKQPQHF
>-|-|TRBV5-6|TRBJ1-2
TGTGCCAGCAGCGTCGGCCAGGCCAACTATGGCTACACCTTC
CASSVGQANYGYTF
>TRBD1|-|TRBV6-5|TRBJ1-2
TGTGCCAGCAGTTACCAGGGACAGGGGGTCGGCTACACCTTC
CASSYQGQGVGYTF
>-|once|TRBV30|TRBJ2-1
TGTGCCTGGAGTACAGGGCCTTACAATGAGCAGTTCTTC
CAWSTGPYNEQFF